The entry below describes one T cell receptor (beta chain). No antigen is known for it. The PCR contained 60 Vbeta and 13 Jbeta primers. Profiling relied on immunoSEQ multiplex PCR, and the TCRdb table lists in-frame clones only, not all of them. Among 100,000 or so clones, roughly 78% were seen once, and the ten largest hold around 3.1%. The CDR3 is 16 residues long. Germline V lookup: CDR1 SEHNR, CDR2 FQNEAQ (reference sequence). The record originates from a study of cytomegalovirus exposure and HLA in healthy donors. Findings and limits, study-wide: In vitro confirmation showed a few CMV-associated chains to be CMV antigen specific. From TCR beta sequences, most subjects' HLA-A and HLA-B alleles were reportedly predicted accurately.

The TCR was taken from a woman aged 35 to 49 in good health and CMV-seronegative. The sequencing sample was made of PBMCs. The chain employs TRBV7-9 and TRBJ2-5; TRBD2 is a possible D gene (5 bases). The J call may be mistaken, given a closer DNA end match to TRBJ2-7. CDR3 sequence reads: CASSLRGTRALYEQYF. CDR3 in DNA: TGTGCCAGCAGCTTACGGGGTACACGGGCCCTTTACGAGCAGTACTTC.